This is a list of T cell receptor beta chains from one sample in a study of CD8 T cells in Susac syndrome. TCRdb processed the immunoSEQ multiplex PCR reads anew with MiXCR; each CDR3 protein has one entry. The sample carries roughly 190,000 distinct CDR3 sequences, about 95% recorded once. Sequenced material: CD4+ T cells from PBMCs. These receptors all stem from a human donor in good health. The conserved cysteine and the conserved F or W are not part of the CDR3 here. Each record gives: V gene, J gene, CDR3 protein.

v_gene: TRBV7-2
j_gene: TRBJ2-7
CDR3aa: ASSWGGEQY

v_gene: TRBV7-9
j_gene: TRBJ2-1
CDR3aa: ASSLPNSNEQF

v_gene: TRBV7-3
j_gene: TRBJ2-2
CDR3aa: ASSFPGVGELF

v_gene: TRBV7-9
j_gene: TRBJ1-2
CDR3aa: ASSLNGKNYGYT

v_gene: TRBV24-1
j_gene: TRBJ2-1
CDR3aa: ATSDSTSGRLAYNEQF

v_gene: TRBV9
j_gene: TRBJ2-7
CDR3aa: ASSVAPGTSYEQY

v_gene: TRBV30
j_gene: TRBJ2-7
CDR3aa: AWSVERRAREQY

v_gene: TRBV7-2
j_gene: TRBJ2-4
CDR3aa: ASSQGGAGAKNIQY

v_gene: TRBV20-1
j_gene: TRBJ2-3
CDR3aa: SAYTGGLDTQY

v_gene: TRBV20-1
j_gene: TRBJ1-1
CDR3aa: SASGGADTEAF

v_gene: TRBV5-6
j_gene: TRBJ2-4
CDR3aa: ASSLQGLTKNIQY

v_gene: TRBV27
j_gene: TRBJ2-4
CDR3aa: ASSRLGGVRNIQY

v_gene: TRBV30
j_gene: TRBJ1-2
CDR3aa: AWSATGVNGYT

v_gene: TRBV7-9
j_gene: TRBJ2-1
CDR3aa: ASSPGQGATYNEQF

v_gene: TRBV2
j_gene: TRBJ2-5
CDR3aa: ASSEDPPGTQY

v_gene: TRBV4-3
j_gene: TRBJ2-5
CDR3aa: ASSPQGVCETQY

v_gene: TRBV14
j_gene: TRBJ2-1
CDR3aa: ASSQDLADEQF

v_gene: TRBV3-1
j_gene: TRBJ1-3
CDR3aa: ASSQRGTRAGNTIY